The next 3 T cell receptor beta chains were all read from a single sample in a study of post-analysis software for immune sequencing data. The study's findings and limits: The study found TRBV5-6, TRBV5-1 and TRBV20-1 among about five TRBV segments more frequent in patients than controls.

The antigens of these receptors remain unknown. Unique molecular identifiers were present in the TCR beta cDNA libraries. A single record per CDR3 protein comes from TCRdb applying MiXCR to the PCR reads. The data contain some 800,000 distinct CDR3 sequences, 46% of them singletons. The sequencing input was blood. These receptors were obtained from a girl under 18 with multiple sclerosis.

The rearrangement joins TRBV28 to TRBJ2-4; 9 bases line up with TRBD1. The CDR3 has 17 residues. Germline values: CDR1 MDHEN, CDR2 SYDVKM. Losses at the gene ends were 6 bases for V and 1 base for J; bases not matched to a gene: 10. The CDR3 loop reads CASSTRDRVRAKNIQYF. For the CDR3, the DNA is TGTGCCAGCAGCACTAGGGACAGGGTGCGGGCCAAAAACATTCAGTACTTC.

A word on this clonotype: The junction does not match germline at one end; this may be a read error. The V call is TRBV6-5, the J call TRBJ2-6, with TRBD1 matching 8 bases. The CDR3 extends over 16 amino acids. CDR1 and CDR2 (germline): MNHEY, SVGAGI. The CDR3 nucleotides are TGTGCCAGCGCACTATCAGGGGGCTCTGGGGCCAACGTCCGGACTTTC. This codes for CASALSGGSGANVRTF.

This clonotype showed up just a few times. The gene calls are TRBV5-1 and TRBJ2-3; 10 bases fit TRBD2. Germline V gene data show CDR1 as SGHRS and CDR2 as YFSETQ. After removal of 7 bases from V and 2 bases from J, the junction contained 4 bases not matched to a gene. This CDR3 contains 14 residues. CDR3 amino acids: CASGGLADTDTQYF. The CDR3, as DNA: TGCGCCAGCGGAGGACTAGCGGACACAGATACGCAGTATTTT.